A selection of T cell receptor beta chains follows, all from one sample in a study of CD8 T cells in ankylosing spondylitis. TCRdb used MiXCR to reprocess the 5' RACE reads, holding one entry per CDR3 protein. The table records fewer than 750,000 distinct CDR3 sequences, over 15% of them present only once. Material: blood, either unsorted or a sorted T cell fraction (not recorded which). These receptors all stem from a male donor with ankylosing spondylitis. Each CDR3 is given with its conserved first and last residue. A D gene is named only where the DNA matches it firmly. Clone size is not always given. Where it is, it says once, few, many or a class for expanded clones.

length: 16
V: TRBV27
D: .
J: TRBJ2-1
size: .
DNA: TGTGCCAGCAGTACCTCCCCCGGGTTGTACAACGATGAGCAGTTCTTC
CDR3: CASSTSPGLYNDEQFF

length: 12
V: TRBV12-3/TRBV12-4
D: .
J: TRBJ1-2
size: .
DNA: TGTGCCAGCAGTTTAGTTCGAGCCGACGCAGCCTTC
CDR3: CASSLVRADAAF

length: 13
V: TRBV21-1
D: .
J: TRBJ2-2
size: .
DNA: TGTGCCAGCAGCAAAATGGCCACCGGGGAGCTGTTTTTT
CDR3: CASSKMATGELFF

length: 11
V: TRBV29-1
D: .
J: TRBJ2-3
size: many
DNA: TGCAGCGTCTACTGGGGCTATACGCAGTATTTT
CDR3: CSVYWGYTQYF

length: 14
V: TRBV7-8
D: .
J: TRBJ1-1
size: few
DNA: TGTGCCAGCAGCCCGACCGATATCTGGACTGAAGCTTTCTTT
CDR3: CASSPTDIWTEAFF

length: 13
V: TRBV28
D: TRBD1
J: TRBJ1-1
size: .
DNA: TGTGCCAGCAGCAACAGGGGGGACACTGAAGCTTTCTTT
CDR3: CASSNRGDTEAFF

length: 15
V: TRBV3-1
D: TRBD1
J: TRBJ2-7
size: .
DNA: TGTGCCAGCAGCCAAAACACAGGGGGCCCCTACGAGCAGTACTTC
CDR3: CASSQNTGGPYEQYF

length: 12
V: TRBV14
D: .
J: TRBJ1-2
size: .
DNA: TGTGCCAGCAGGCCCGCCGGGGGAGGCTACACCTTC
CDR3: CASRPAGGGYTF

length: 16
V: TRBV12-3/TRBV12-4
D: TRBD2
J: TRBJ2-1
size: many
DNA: TGTGCCAGCACCATAGCGGGGGAAAGCTCCTACAATGAGCAGTTCTTC
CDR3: CASTIAGESSYNEQFF

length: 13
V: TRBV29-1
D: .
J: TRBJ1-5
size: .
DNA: TGCAGCGTTGAATTGGACACCAATCAGCCCCAGCATTTT
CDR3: CSVELDTNQPQHF

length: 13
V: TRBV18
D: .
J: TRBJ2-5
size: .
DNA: TGTGCCAGCTCACCGGGAAACCAAGAGACCCAGTACTTC
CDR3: CASSPGNQETQYF

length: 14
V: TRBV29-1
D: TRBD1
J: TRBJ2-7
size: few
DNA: TGCAGCGTCCGGCCATCGACAGGGGGCTACGAGCAGTACTTC
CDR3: CSVRPSTGGYEQYF

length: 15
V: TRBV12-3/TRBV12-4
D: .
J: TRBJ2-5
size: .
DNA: TGTGCCAGCAGTTCTAGTCCCACCCCCCAAGAGACCCAGTACTTC
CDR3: CASSSSPTPQETQYF

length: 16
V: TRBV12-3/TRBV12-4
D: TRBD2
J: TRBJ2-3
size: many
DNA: TGTGCCAGCAGTTTAGGGGGACTAGCATCCACAGATACGCAGTATTTT
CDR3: CASSLGGLASTDTQYF

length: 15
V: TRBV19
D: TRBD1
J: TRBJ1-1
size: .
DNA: TGTGCCAGTAGGCCCAAAGGACAGGGGACCACTGAAGCTTTCTTT
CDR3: CASRPKGQGTTEAFF

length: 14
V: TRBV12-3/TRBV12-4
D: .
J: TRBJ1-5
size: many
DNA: TGTGCCAGCAGTTTATACGGGAGCAATCAGCCCCAGCATTTT
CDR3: CASSLYGSNQPQHF

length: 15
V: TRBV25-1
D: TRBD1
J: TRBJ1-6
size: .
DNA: TGTGCCAAGGACAGGGGCGGCGCATATAATTCACCCCTCCACTTT
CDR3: CAKDRGGAYNSPLHF

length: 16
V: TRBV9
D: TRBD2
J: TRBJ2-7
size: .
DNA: TGTGCCAGCAGCGTAGGTCCTGGCGGGGGGGCCTACGAGCAGTACTTC
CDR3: CASSVGPGGGAYEQYF

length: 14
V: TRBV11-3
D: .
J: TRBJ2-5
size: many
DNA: TGTGCCAGCAGCCCTCGAGATAAGGAAGAGACCCAGTACTTC
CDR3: CASSPRDKEETQYF

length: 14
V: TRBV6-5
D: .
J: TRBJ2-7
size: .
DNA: TGTGCCAGCAGTTACTCTTCAACGAAGGGCGAGCAGTACTTC
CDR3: CASSYSSTKGEQYF

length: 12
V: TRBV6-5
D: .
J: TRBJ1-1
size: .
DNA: TGTGCCAGCAGCCCGGGGGTCCCTGAAGCTTTCTTT
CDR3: CASSPGVPEAFF

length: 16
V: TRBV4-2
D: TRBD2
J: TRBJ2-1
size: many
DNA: TGTGCCAGCAGCCAAGAAGGCCAGCGGGAGTACAATGAGCAGTTCTTC
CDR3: CASSQEGQREYNEQFF

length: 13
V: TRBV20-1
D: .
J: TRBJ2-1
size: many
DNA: TGCAGTGCCCCCGGGTTAGCGAGGTATGAGCAGTTCTTC
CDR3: CSAPGLARYEQFF

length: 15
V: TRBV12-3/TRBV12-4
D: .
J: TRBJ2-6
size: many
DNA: TGTGCCAGCAGTCATCCCCTACTTGGGGCCAACGTCCTGACTTTC
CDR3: CASSHPLLGANVLTF

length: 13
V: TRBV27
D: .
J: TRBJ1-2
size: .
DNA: TGTGCCAGCAGTTCCGGGGGGACCGGGGGCTACACCTTC
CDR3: CASSSGGTGGYTF

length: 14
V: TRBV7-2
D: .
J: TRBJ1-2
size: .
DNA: TGTGCCAGCAGCTTCTACCAGACAGCCTATGGCTACACCTTC
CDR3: CASSFYQTAYGYTF

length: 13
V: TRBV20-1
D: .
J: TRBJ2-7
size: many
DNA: TGCAGTGCTAGAGATCTAAGGGAATACGAGCAGTACTTC
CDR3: CSARDLREYEQYF

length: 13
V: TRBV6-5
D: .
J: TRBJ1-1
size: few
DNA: TGTGCCAGCAGTTACCAGGTGAACACTGAAGCTTTCTTT
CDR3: CASSYQVNTEAFF

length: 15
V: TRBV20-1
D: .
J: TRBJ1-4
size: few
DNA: TGCAGTGCTAGAGATCCCGGACGGCGAGGGGAAAAACTGTTTTTT
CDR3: CSARDPGRRGEKLFF